This TCR beta chain was recovered during a study of T cells in localized non-small cell lung cancer (dated by TCRdb to 2019 to 2021). At the level of the whole study: The study analyzed T cell repertoires of under 250 early-stage NSCLC patients, comparing tumors and uninvolved tumor-adjacent lungs. The cohort consisted of 200 to 300 treatment-naive NSCLC patients whose localized lung tumors had been resected. The mean age of the NSCLC patients was about 64 years, with 120 to 150 men and 95 to 110 women.

The immunoSEQ Assay was used to sequence TCR beta CDR3 regions from DNA. Processing in the source paper ran as follows. To compute T cell density, TCR beta template counts were normalized to usable DNA, which was estimated by amplifying housekeeping genes. Using the preseqR package, richness was estimated by extrapolating to 120,000 templates for tissue samples and 400,000 templates for PBMC samples. Clonality was taken to be one minus Pielou's evenness. Differential abundance testing on productive amino-acid clonotypes, with a minimum total count of 5 and an alpha of 0.1, was used to identify tissue-enriched TCRs. The Jaccard Index and the Morisita Overlap Index were used to measure how much the repertoires overlapped between compartments. GLIPH clustered TCR beta CDR3s with public tetramer-defined viral CDR3s; viral motifs required at least three viral sequences plus V-gene enrichment. TCRdb stores this immuneACCESS table with in-frame sequences only. Part of the clones is absent; in the studies checked, under half of the shortfall reflects unresolved V genes, and no reason is known for the rest. That table supplies the V and J calls and clone size; D and trimming were determined from the DNA. This sample has approximately 2,500 clones in its table, and 20% to 25% of those were observed once. The ten top clones hold about a sixth of the sample.

In its sample, this clone was seen a few times. The antigen this receptor binds is unknown. The junction differs from germline at one of its ends, possibly a read error. Including the terminal cysteine and phenylalanine, the CDR3 comprises 13 residues. Kept here is only the CDR3 DNA, which spans 39 bases and is read in frame from base 1. The germline V gene encodes CDR1 MNHGY and CDR2 SAAAGT. Overall study results and their limits: Longer overall survival was associated with higher T cell density in blood, whereas shorter survival was associated with higher clonality in adjacent lung. Uninvolved tumor-adjacent lung showed the highest T cell clonality, higher than tumor, which suggests more focused antigenic responses in the adjacent lung. Since the design was exploratory, TCR variables were selected using unadjusted p-values with no false-discovery rate correction. Because multi-region tumor sequencing was not performed, intratumor heterogeneity could not be ruled out. A median of 57 of the top 100 tumor clones turned up in the paired uninvolved adjacent lung, and approximately 30 of those clones also ranked among the top 100 of that same adjacent lung.

Uninvolved adjacent lung was sampled at least 2 cm away from the tumor margin, and two independent pathologists confirmed that the tissue had no atypia. At diagnosis, peripheral blood, uninvolved tumor-adjacent lung and tumor were collected and were preserved as a mix of fresh-frozen and FFPE material. The rearrangement combines TRBV6-8 with TRBJ2-2; no D gene is confidently identified. This clonotype was sampled from a man aged 40 to 70 with stage I squamous cell lung carcinoma. The sample was normal lung tissue next to the tumor, taken before any cancer treatment. The CDR3 sequence is CASSDSSTGELFF. The nucleotide sequence is TGTGCCAGCAGTGACTCTAGCACCGGGGAGCTGTTTTTT.